The subject of this entry is one T cell receptor (beta chain). The junction shows a germline mismatch at one end, possibly a read error. The sample is drawn from a study of identical twins. CDR1 SGHRS and CDR2 YFSETQ come from the germline V gene. The CDR3 has 14 residues. MiXCR, applied by TCRdb to the 5' RACE reads, yields one record per CDR3 protein. The sample yields approximately 530,000 distinct CDR3 sequences, under 25% seen once. This sample was also put to use in a study of yellow fever vaccine responses in identical twins. As that study records: Among the twins, the vaccine T cell response reportedly seemed partly convergent and partly personalized.

Specimen: CD4+ T cells sorted from blood. The TCR sequence derives from a young woman in good health. V and J are TRBV5-1 and TRBJ2-1, with 7 bases lining up with TRBD2. In nucleotides, the CDR3 is TGCGCCAGCAGCGTGGGGAGGGTAGTCAATGAGCAGTCCTTC. Translated, it gives CASSVGRVVNEQSF.